This TCR beta chain was recorded in a study of siplizumab effects on memory and regulatory T cells. Study-wide results and limits: Significant reduction of alloreactive sequences traceable to unstimulated CD4+ memory cells was observed with siplizumab. Alloreactive clones mapping to unstimulated subsets formed only a minor fraction. Reactions containing siplizumab showed mappable alloreactive CD4+ clones averaging approximately 73% Treg-derived, versus about 28% in controls.

Assays examined about 100,000 TCR templates per sample. Assay: immunoSEQ multiplex PCR; the TCRdb copy retains only in-frame clones and omits some. The sample has some 88,000 clones; 80% to 90% are singletons. Concerning this clone itself: Its target is unknown.

Sequenced material: CD4+ T cells sorted from blood. This TCR came from a human donor in good health.

The CDR3 sequence: CASGRFTNYGYTF. CDR3 DNA: TGTGCCAGCGGACGGTTTACTAACTATGGCTACACCTTC. This chain uses TRBV5-8 with TRBJ1-2, with D uncertain. Germline-derived CDR1 and CDR2 are SGHTS and YDEGEE. The CDR3 has 13 amino acids. V lost 7 bases and J 0 bases, leaving 10 bases between the germline ends.